These 13 T cell receptor beta chains came from one sample sequenced in a study of OX40 agonist ivuxolimab in advanced cancers. TCRdb keeps only in-frame clones here, not all; method: immunoSEQ multiplex PCR. Here the sample spans 35,000 to 45,000 clones, nearly 90% being singletons. The sample was CD4+ or CD8+ T cells sorted from blood, taken in a trial of the OX40 agonist ivuxolimab. These TCRs come from an adult with an advanced solid tumor such as melanoma, head and neck, liver or kidney cancer.

The chain employs TRBV9 and TRBJ1-2, with D possibly matching TRBD1 (6 bases). The V gene lost 4 bases and the J gene lost 4 bases, with 14 bases spanning the gap. Germline CDR1 and CDR2: SGDLS and YYNGEE. The CDR3 runs to 14 residues. The CDR3 here is CASSPGQTAYGYTF. For the CDR3, the DNA is TGTGCCAGCAGCCCCGGACAGACTGCCTATGGCTACACCTTC.

This rearrangement joins TRBV6-5 to TRBJ1-5, with a possible D match to TRBD1 (5 bases). CDR3 length: 15 amino acids. Germline CDR1 MNHEY, CDR2 SVGAGI. The V end was cut by 7 bases, the J end by 4 bases, with 17 bases between. The CDR3 DNA reads as TGTGCCAGCAATCCCGGGGGGTCTGAGAATCAGCCCCAGCATTTT. Protein product: CASNPGGSENQPQHF.

The V and J genes are TRBV30 and TRBJ1-1; D is unclear. The CDR3 covers 12 residues. The V gene's germline CDR1 is GTSNPN and CDR2 SVGIG (reference sequence). V was clipped by 5 bases and J by 1 base, with 8 bases between them. For the CDR3, the DNA is TGTGCCTGGGAGCCCTGGAACACTGAAGCTTTCTTT. It is translated as CAWEPWNTEAFF.

J is TRBJ1-1 and V is TRBV2, with D perhaps matching TRBD1 (6 bases). The CDR3 runs to 15 residues. In germline, CDR1 is SNHLY, CDR2 FYNNEI. Trimming cost V 4 bases and J 4 bases, with 16 bases left between them. CDR3 in amino acids: CASSGGLQGGTEAFF. The CDR3 DNA follows: TGTGCCAGCAGTGGGGGCCTACAGGGTGGCACTGAAGCTTTCTTT.

V gene TRBV28 combines with J gene TRBJ1-1, with TRBD1 as a possible D gene (5 bases). Germline-derived CDR1 and CDR2 are MDHEN and SYDVKM. Trimming took off 6 bases at V and 4 bases at J, with 12 bases between the two ends. The CDR3 loop spans 13 amino acids. CDR3 DNA sequence: TGTGCCAGCAGCCCCGGGGGGACCACTGAAGCTTTCTTT. The encoded protein is CASSPGGTTEAFF.

On this clone itself: The sample contains more than one DNA sequence encoding this CDR3. The chain uses TRBV5-4 and TRBJ2-3; 8 bases are a match to TRBD1. In germline, CDR1 is SGHNT, CDR2 YYREEE (reference sequence). This CDR3 has 15 amino acids. The V segment lost 4 bases and the J segment 3 bases; nucleotides outside the gene matches: 7. The CDR3 protein is CASSSWTGNTDTQYF. DNA for the CDR3: TGTGCCAGCAGCAGTTGGACAGGGAATACAGATACGCAGTATTTT.

The CDR3 loop is CASSEKGLAGGRSTDTQYF. The CDR3 DNA follows: TGTGCCAGCAGTGAAAAGGGACTAGCGGGGGGGCGGAGCACAGATACGCAGTATTTT. V is TRBV6-1 and J is TRBJ2-3, with TRBD2 matching 16 bases. CDR3 length: 19 residues. In germline, CDR1 is MNHNS, CDR2 SASEGT. Trimming cost V 2 bases and J 0 bases; bases outside gene matches: 5.

This sequence joins TRBV28 and TRBJ2-2; D is ambiguous. Per the germline V gene, CDR1 is MDHEN and CDR2 is SYDVKM. The CDR3 extends over 15 amino acids. V lost 4 bases and J lost 0, with 9 bases in between. CDR3 bases: TGTGCCAGCAGTTATGGCAGCGCGAACACCGGGGAGCTGTTTTTT. Protein product: CASSYGSANTGELFF. Full variable domain (missing parts from reference TRBV28 and TRBJ2-2): DVKVTQSSRYLVKRTGEKVFLECVQDMDHENMFWYRQDPGLGLRLIYFSYDVKMKEKGDIPEGYSVSREKKERFSLILESASTNQTSMYLCASSYGSANTGELFFGEGSRLTVL.

J is TRBJ2-1 and V is TRBV5-1; D gene unclear. CDR1 is SGHRS, CDR2 YFSETQ, per germline. V lost 4 bases and J 2 bases, leaving 16 bases between the germline ends. CDR3 length: 16 amino acids. The CDR3 protein is CASSPSFLLTYNEQFF. The DNA of the CDR3 is TGCGCCAGCAGCCCCTCCTTCTTACTCACCTACAATGAGCAGTTCTTC.

V gene TRBV9 combines with J gene TRBJ1-2; D is unclear. Germline CDR1 reads SGDLS; CDR2 reads YYNGEE. V was cut by 5 bases and J by 4 bases, with 12 bases left in between. The CDR3 runs to 13 residues. The CDR3 DNA sequence: TGTGCCAGCAGGCCGGCGGATTCCTATGGCTACACCTTC. Translation: CASRPADSYGYTF. Together with reference TRBV9 and TRBJ1-2, the CDR3 gives the full variable domain: DSGVTQTPKHLITATGQRVTLRCSPRSGDLSVYWYQQSLDQGLQFLIQYYNGEERAKGNILERFSAQQFPDLHSELNLSSLELGDSALYFCASRPADSYGYTFGSGTRLTVV.

By frequency in the sample, this clone is medium-sized. The J gene is TRBJ1-2, the V gene TRBV4-2, with D hard to call. This CDR3 is 13 amino acids long. V lost 3 bases and J 7 bases, leaving 12 bases between the germline ends. Germline V gene lookup returns CDR1 LGHNA and CDR2 YNFKEQ. The CDR3 spells CASSQGGASGYTF. The CDR3 DNA reads TGTGCCAGCAGCCAGGGAGGTGCGAGTGGCTACACCTTC.

The J gene is TRBJ2-7, the V gene TRBV7-9; 8 bases match TRBD1. Germline V gives CDR1 SEHNR, CDR2 FQNEAQ (reference sequence). The trim removed 3 bases at V and 5 bases at J, leaving 9 bases unmatched. The CDR3 has 15 residues. The CDR3 DNA reads as TGTGCCAGCAGCTTTGGCCGGACAGGGAGTCACGAGCAGTACTTC. Its translation is CASSFGRTGSHEQYF.

This clone is labeled medium-sized (0.01 to 0.1%). The V and J genes are TRBV6-4 and TRBJ2-7, with TRBD1 matching over 10 bases. The germline V gene has CDR1 MRHNA and CDR2 SNTAGT. The ends lost 9 bases at V and 5 bases at J; junction bases unmatched: 7. The CDR3 covers 13 residues. The CDR3 DNA follows: TGTGCCAGGACCGGGACAGGGGTCCACGAGCAGTACGTC. It yields the protein CARTGTGVHEQYV.